The source of this TCR beta chain is a study of blood T cell repertoires in COVID-19. Study overall: Samples representing acute and convalescent COVID-19 were sourced from the United States, Italy and Spain. T cells, B-cell-depleted T cells, or PBMCs provided the cDNA or gDNA that served as material.

Sequenced by immunoSEQ multiplex PCR; TCRdb stores in-frame clones only, minus some. The data hold roughly 230,000 clones, with approximately 85% observed a single time. V lost 3 bases and J lost 0; bases outside the gene matches: 6. The CDR3 loop spans 17 amino acids. In germline, CDR1 is KGHSH, CDR2 LQKENI. The study recruited people aged 18 to 89 years across around 24 US areas. Individuals in the exposed group had encountered a COVID-19 case within 2 weeks preceding study entry. Sequencing input: PBMCs or T cells enriched from blood (not recorded which). The genes are TRBV18 and TRBJ2-3, with 10 bases aligning to TRBD2. The origin of this receptor is a woman aged 45-65 years who had been exposed to COVID-19. The CDR3: CASSPPTSGTSTDTQYF. CDR3 coding DNA: TGTGCCAGCTCACCTCCCACTAGCGGGACTAGCACAGATACGCAGTATTTT.